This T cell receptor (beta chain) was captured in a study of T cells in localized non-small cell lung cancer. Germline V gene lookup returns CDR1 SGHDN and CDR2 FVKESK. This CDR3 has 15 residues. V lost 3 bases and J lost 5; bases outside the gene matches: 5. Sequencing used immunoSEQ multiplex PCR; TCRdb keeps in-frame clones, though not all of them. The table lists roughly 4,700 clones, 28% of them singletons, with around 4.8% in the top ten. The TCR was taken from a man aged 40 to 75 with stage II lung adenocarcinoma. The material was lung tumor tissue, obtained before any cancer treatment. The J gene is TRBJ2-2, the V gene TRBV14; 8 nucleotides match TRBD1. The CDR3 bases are TGTGCCAGCAGCCAGCCAGGGGGCGGAACCGGGGAGCTGTTTTTT. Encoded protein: CASSQPGGGTGELFF.